A selection of T cell receptor beta chains follows, all from one sample in a study of blood T cell repertoires in COVID-19. The table came from immunoSEQ multiplex PCR; TCRdb's copy has only in-frame clones and leaves some out. In the table there are about 180,000 clones, almost 80% of which are singletons. Sequencing input: PBMCs or T cells enriched from blood (not recorded which). The receptor set was obtained from a woman between 50 and 59 years old who had recovered from COVID-19. CDR3s leave out the opening cysteine and the closing phenylalanine or tryptophan. The order of the fields is CDR3 length, V gene, J gene, CDR3 protein.

13,TRBV5-5,TRBJ1-2,ASSLRQGADYGYT
14,TRBV14,TRBJ2-1,ASSQDMPGADNEQF
12,TRBV3-1/TRBV3-2,TRBJ2-7,ASSQVADTYEQY
12,TRBV30,TRBJ1-1,AWRQRGGNTEAF
14,TRBV28,TRBJ1-5,ASKLGIWGGNQPQH
14,TRBV10-3,TRBJ2-3,ATSISKTGSTDTQY
14,TRBV10-3,TRBJ1-1,AISESGATTNTEAF
12,TRBV18,TRBJ1-2,ASSLTDSEYGYT
14,TRBV27,TRBJ1-6,ASTPGVGSYNSPLH
15,TRBV27,TRBJ1-4,ASSITSTGAGNEKLF
13,TRBV11-3,TRBJ2-1,ASSTGQGDYNEQF
14,TRBV6-2/TRBV6-3,TRBJ1-5,ASSYSAGGSNQPQH
11,TRBV3-1/TRBV3-2,TRBJ2-1,ASSQDRSNEQF
11,TRBV29-1,TRBJ2-3,SDNRGSTDTQY
14,TRBV6-5,TRBJ1-3,ASSSHGGRSGNTIY
12,TRBV6-5,TRBJ2-5,ASTGGGFLKTQY
10,TRBV6-2/TRBV6-3,TRBJ2-1,ASSLQGNEQF
14,TRBV4-2,TRBJ2-1,ASSLGLAETYNEQF
10,TRBV18,TRBJ2-7,ASTREGYEQY
12,TRBV19,TRBJ1-1,ASSLYRGNTEAF
9,TRBV13,TRBJ1-5,ASSLSVTQH
14,TRBV5-1,TRBJ2-1,ASSTGRTGGYNEQF
13,TRBV4-2,TRBJ1-3,ASSRDRATGNTIY
11,TRBV10-3,TRBJ1-6,AISESNPGPLH
12,TRBV15,TRBJ2-7,ATSRVLGGHEQY
12,TRBV18,TRBJ1-2,ASSPGTGGDGYT
9,TRBV14,TRBJ2-1,ASGALGEQF
14,TRBV10-3,TRBJ2-5,AISEGLAGGQETQY
11,TRBV7-9,TRBJ1-2,ASSLTELYGYT
15,TRBV7-3,TRBJ2-5,ASSQDPGLAGGETQY
12,TRBV11-2,TRBJ1-3,ASSPGSFGNTIY
10,TRBV28,TRBJ2-7,ASNNRAYEQY
18,TRBV28,TRBJ2-2,ASSFLDYTRETPGTGELF
13,TRBV6-1,TRBJ2-2,ASSEQASPIGELF
16,TRBV11-2,TRBJ2-7,ASSLDPYTGTTSYEQY
14,TRBV7-9,TRBJ2-7,ASSGAGTSGIYEQY
13,TRBV5-5,TRBJ1-6,ASSSAGNHNSPLH
16,TRBV18,TRBJ2-1,ASSSRPGLAATYNEQF
12,TRBV5-1,TRBJ2-2,ASSLGTTGGELF
13,TRBV11-2,TRBJ2-3,ASSLSGRGTDTQY
11,TRBV6-5,TRBJ1-2,ASSYSGQEGYT
14,TRBV19,TRBJ2-1,ASSIPSGGIYNEQF
14,TRBV7-2,TRBJ1-6,ASSPPGTVTNSPLH
12,TRBV27,TRBJ1-6,ASSLTGGNSPLH
13,TRBV18,TRBJ2-1,ASSPTSGGGNEQF
12,TRBV4-1,TRBJ2-2,ASSRGENTGELF
14,TRBV5-4,TRBJ2-1,ASSLKGLAGRDEQF
13,TRBV7-9,TRBJ2-5,ASSLSGTTKETQY
10,TRBV19,TRBJ2-1,ASSSLAPEQF
13,TRBV18,TRBJ1-2,ASSQYRAVDYGYT
15,TRBV6-6,TRBJ2-4,ASSQSGLAGAKNIQY
13,TRBV5-1,TRBJ1-2,ASSLRQGMYDGYT
15,TRBV7-9,TRBJ2-3,ASSSEGRQVETDTQY